The clone carrying this T cell receptor beta chain has only one observation. The CDR3 is 16 amino acids. V gave up 5 bases and J gave up 2 bases, with 16 bases separating them. CDR1 is MNHEY, CDR2 SMNVEV, per germline (reference sequence). These data come from a study of shared clonotypes between healthy human individuals. Assay: immunoSEQ multiplex PCR; the TCRdb copy retains only in-frame clones and omits some. The repertoire includes hundreds of thousands of clones, around 96% of them detected once, and less than 0.12% sits in the top ten. CD45RO-negative CD8 cells positively selected for CCR7 made up the naive population, which excluded terminally differentiated effector memory CD45RA+ cells.

The TCR sequence derives from a woman in her thirties in good health. Sequencing was carried out using naive CD8+ T cells sorted from blood. The chain links TRBV27 to TRBJ2-1, with D unresolved. This CDR3 reads CASSPYTLPTYNEQFF. The CDR3, as DNA: TGTGCCAGCAGTCCATACACACTACCAACCTACAATGAGCAGTTCTTC.